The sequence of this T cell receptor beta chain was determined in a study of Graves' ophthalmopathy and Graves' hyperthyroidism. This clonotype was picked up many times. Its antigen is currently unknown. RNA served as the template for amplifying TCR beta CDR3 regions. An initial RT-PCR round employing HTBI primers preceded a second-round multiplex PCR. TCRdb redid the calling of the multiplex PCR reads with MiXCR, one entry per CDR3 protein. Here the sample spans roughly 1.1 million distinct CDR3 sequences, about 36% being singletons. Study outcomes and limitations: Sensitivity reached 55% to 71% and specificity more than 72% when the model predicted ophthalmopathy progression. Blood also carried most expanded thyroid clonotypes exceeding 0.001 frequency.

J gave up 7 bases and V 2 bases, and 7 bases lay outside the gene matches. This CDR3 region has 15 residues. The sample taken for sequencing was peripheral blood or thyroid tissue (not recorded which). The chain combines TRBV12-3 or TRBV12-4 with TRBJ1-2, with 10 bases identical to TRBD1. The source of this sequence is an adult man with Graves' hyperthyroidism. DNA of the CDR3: TGTGCCAGCAGTTTATGGGACAGGGGCGATGGTGGCTACACCTTC. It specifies CASSLWDRGDGGYTF.